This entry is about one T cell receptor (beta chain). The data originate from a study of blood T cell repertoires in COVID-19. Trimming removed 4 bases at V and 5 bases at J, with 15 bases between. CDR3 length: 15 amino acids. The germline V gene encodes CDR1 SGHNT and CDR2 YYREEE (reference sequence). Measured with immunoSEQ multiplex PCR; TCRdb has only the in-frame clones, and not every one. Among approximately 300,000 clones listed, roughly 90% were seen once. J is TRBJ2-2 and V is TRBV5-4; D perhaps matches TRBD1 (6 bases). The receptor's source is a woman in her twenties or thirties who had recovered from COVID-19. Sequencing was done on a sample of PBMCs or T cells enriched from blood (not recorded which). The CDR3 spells CASSRSTTGTGELFF. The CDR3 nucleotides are TGTGCCAGCAGCCGTTCCACAACAGGGACCGGGGAGCTGTTTTTT.